This T cell receptor (beta chain) comes out of a study of T cells after posttransplantation cyclophosphamide. Findings and caveats of the study: Skin or GI-infiltrating T cells shared few TRB sequences with blood.

The method was immunoSEQ multiplex PCR; TCRdb's version includes in-frame clones alone and lacks a portion of them. The data contain tens of thousands of clones, about 90% of them singletons. The V and J ends lost 0 bases and 7 bases respectively, with 10 bases between them. Germline values: CDR1 SGHVS, CDR2 FQNEAQ. This CDR3 has 14 amino acids. Peripheral blood was collected from the related graft donor on the marrow donation day. As regards this clone: Its cognate antigen is unknown.

This sequence joins TRBV7-8 and TRBJ1-3, with D perhaps TRBD1 (5 bases). The receptor comes from a woman aged 50 to 60 in good health and a related stem cell transplant donor. Sequenced input: PBMCs. The CDR3 loop reads CASSLAGVGNTIYF. The CDR3 DNA sequence: TGTGCCAGCAGCTTAGCAGGGGTAGGGAACACCATATATTTT.